A single TCR beta chain is shown here with its context. The CDR3 consists of 11 residues. CDR1 and CDR2 (germline): LNHDA, SQIVND (reference sequence). V was clipped by 5 bases and J by 5 bases, with 6 bases between them. This entry is derived from a study of Ad26.COV2.S vaccination and SARS-CoV-2 variants. Only in-frame clones appear in the TCRdb table, and some are missing; sequencing was by immunoSEQ multiplex PCR. The sample carries around 350,000 clones, just over 90% recorded once. The receptor's source is a human donor who had recovered from COVID-19. The chain links TRBV19 to TRBJ2-5; D uncertain. The sample consisted of peripheral blood, taken after recovery from COVID-19. CDR3 in DNA: TGTGCCAGTAGTCTTCGGGAGACCCAGTACTTC. Amino acid sequence: CASSLRETQYF.